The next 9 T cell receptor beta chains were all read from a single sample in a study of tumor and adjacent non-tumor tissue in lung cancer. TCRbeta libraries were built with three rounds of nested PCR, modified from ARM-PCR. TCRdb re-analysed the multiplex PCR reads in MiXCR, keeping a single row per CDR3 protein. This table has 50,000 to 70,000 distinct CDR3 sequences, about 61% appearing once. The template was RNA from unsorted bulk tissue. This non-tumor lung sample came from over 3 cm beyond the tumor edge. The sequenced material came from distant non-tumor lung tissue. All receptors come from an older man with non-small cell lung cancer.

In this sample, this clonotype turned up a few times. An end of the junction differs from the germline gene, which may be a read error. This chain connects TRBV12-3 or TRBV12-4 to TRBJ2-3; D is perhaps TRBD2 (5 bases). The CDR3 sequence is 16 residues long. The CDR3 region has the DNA TGTGCCAACAGTGTCTCGGGTAGCGTTCCATCAGATACGCAGTATTTT. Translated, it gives CANSVSGSVPSDTQYF.

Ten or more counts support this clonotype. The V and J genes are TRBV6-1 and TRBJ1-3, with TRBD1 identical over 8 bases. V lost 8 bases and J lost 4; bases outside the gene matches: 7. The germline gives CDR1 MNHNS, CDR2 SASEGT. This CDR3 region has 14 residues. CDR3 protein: CASGRTGFGNTIYF. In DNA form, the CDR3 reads TGTGCCAGCGGACGGACAGGGTTCGGAAACACCATATATTTT.

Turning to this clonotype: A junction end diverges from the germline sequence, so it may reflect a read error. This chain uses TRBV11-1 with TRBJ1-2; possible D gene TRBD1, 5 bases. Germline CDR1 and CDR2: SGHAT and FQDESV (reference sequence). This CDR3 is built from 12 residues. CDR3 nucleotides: TGTGCTAGCAGCCCTGACAGTCCACACTACACCTTC. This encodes CASSPDSPHYTF.

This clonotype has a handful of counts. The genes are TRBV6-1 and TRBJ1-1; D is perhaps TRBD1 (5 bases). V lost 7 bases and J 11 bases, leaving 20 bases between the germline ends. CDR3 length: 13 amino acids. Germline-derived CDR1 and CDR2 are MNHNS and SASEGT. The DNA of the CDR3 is TGTGCCAGCACCTTGGAAAGGGGCATGCCGGCTTTCTTT. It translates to CASTLERGMPAFF.

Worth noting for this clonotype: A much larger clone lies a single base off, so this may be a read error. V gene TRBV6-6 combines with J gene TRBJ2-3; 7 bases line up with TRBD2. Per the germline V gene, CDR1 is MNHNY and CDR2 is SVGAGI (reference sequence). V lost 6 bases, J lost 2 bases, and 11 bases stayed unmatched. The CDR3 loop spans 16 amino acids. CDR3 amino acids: CASSPGLVGYTDTQYF. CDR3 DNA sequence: TGTGCCAGCAGCCCCGGACTAGTGGGATACACAGATACGCAGTATTTT.

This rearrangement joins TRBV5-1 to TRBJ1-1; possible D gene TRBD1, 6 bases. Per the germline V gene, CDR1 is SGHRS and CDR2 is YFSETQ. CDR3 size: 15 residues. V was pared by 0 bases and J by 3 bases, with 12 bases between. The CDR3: CASSLAAGEHTEAFF. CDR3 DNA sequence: TGCGCCAGCAGCTTGGCCGCAGGGGAACACACTGAAGCTTTCTTT.

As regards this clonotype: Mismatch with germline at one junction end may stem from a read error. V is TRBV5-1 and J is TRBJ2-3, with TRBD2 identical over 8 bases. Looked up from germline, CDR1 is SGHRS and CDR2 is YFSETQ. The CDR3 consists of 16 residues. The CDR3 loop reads CASSLDLGGVTDKQYF. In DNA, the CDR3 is TGCGCCAGCAGCTTGGATCTCGGGGGGGTGACAGATAAGCAGTATTTT.

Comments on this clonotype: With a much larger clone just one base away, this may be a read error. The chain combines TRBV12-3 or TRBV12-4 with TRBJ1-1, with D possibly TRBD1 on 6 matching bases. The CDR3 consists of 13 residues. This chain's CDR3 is CASRMAGQTQASF. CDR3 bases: TGTGCCAGCAGAATGGCCGGACAGACTCAAGCTTCCTTT.

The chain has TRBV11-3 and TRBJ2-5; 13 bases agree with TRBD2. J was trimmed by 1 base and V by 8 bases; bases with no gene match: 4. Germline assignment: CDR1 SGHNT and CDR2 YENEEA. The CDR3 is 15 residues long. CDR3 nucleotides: TGTGCCAGCGGGGGGACTAGCGGGGCCCAAGAGACCCAGTACTTC. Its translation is CASGGTSGAQETQYF.